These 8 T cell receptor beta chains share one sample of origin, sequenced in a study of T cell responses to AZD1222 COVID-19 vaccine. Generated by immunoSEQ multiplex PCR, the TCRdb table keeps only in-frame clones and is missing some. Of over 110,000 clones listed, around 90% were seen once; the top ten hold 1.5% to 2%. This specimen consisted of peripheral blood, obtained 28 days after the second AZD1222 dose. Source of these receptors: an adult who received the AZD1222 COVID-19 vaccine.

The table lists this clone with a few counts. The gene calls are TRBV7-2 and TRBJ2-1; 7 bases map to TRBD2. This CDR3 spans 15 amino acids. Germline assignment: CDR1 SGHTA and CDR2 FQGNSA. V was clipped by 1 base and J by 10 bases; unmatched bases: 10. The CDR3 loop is CASSLDRTRRREQFF. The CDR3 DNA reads TGTGCCAGCAGCTTAGATCGGACTAGGCGACGCGAGCAGTTCTTC.

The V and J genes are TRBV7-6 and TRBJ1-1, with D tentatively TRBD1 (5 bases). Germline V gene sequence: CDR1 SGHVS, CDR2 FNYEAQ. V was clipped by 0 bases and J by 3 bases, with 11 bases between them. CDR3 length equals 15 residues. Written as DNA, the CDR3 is TGTGCCAGCAGCTTAGCTGGGGGGGTTGACACTGAAGCTTTCTTT. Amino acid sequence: CASSLAGGVDTEAFF.

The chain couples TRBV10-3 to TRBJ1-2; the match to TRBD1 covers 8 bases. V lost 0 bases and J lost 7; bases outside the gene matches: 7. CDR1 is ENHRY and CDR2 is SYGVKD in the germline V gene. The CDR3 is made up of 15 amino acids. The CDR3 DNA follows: TGTGCCATCAGTGAGTCGACGACAGGGGCCAGTGGCTACACCTTC. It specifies CAISESTTGASGYTF.

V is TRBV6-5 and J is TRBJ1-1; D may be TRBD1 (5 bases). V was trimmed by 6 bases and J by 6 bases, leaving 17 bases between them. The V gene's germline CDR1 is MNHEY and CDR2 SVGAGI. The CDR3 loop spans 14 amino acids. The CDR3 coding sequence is TGTGCCAGCAGCCTAACAAGGGGTTCCGCTGAAGCTTTCTTT. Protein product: CASSLTRGSAEAFF.

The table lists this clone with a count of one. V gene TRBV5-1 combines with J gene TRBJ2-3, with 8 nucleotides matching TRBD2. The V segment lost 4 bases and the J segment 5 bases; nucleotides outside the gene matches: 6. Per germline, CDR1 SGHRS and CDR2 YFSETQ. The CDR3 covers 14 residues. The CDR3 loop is CASSLRGVEDTQYF. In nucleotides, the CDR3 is TGCGCCAGCAGCCTGCGGGGGGTCGAAGATACGCAGTATTTT.

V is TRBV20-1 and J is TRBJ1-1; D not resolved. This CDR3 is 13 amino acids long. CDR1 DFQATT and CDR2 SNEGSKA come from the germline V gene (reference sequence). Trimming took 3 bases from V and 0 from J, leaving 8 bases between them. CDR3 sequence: CSASLALNTEAFF. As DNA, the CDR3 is TGCAGTGCTAGTCTGGCCTTGAACACTGAAGCTTTCTTT.

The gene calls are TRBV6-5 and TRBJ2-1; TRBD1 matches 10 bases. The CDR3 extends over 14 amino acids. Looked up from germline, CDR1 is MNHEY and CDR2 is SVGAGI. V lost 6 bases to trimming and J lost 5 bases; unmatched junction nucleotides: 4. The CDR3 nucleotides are TGTGCCAGCAGCAAGGGACAGGGGCACAATGAGCAGTTCTTC. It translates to CASSKGQGHNEQFF.

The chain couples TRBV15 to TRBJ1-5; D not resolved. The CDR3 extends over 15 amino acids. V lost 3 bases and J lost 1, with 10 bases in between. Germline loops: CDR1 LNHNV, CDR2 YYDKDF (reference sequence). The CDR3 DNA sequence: TGTGCCACCAGCAGTGGGGTAATCAGCAATCAGCCCCAGCATTTT. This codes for CATSSGVISNQPQHF.